Presented here are 9 T cell receptor beta chains from one specimen sequenced in a study of graft-versus-host responses after intestinal transplantation. The protocol was immunoSEQ multiplex PCR, while the TCRdb copy is restricted to in-frame clones and leaves out a portion. The table has around 100,000 clones, around 94% seen once; the top ten hold 1.2%. What these receptors recognize is not known. This specimen consisted of unstimulated CD8+ T cells sorted from spleen or lymph node cells, obtained before transplant. All receptors come from a human donor who was the organ donor for an intestinal transplant.

The chain links TRBV19 to TRBJ1-1; D uncertain. The CDR3 runs 12 residues. Between the trimmed V and J ends, which lost 4 bases and 1 base, there was a span of 4 bases. CDR1 is LNHDA and CDR2 is SQIVND in the germline V gene (reference sequence). The CDR3 coding sequence is TGTGCCAGTAGTACAGGGAACACTGAAGCTTTCTTT. Translating gives CASSTGNTEAFF.

The CDR3 bases are TGTGCCAGCAGTTACGGGGAAGAAGCTTTCTTT. This encodes CASSYGEEAFF. The chain employs TRBV6-5 and TRBJ1-1; D not resolved. Germline V CDR1 and CDR2: MNHEY, SVGAGI. Trimming took off 2 bases at V and 8 bases at J, with 6 bases between the two ends. The CDR3 runs 11 residues.

This chain uses TRBV25-1 with TRBJ1-4, with TRBD1 matching over 8 bases. The CDR3 consists of 14 residues. V shed 3 bases, J shed 7 bases, and the junction held 4 bases outside the gene matches. Per germline, CDR1 MGHDK and CDR2 SYGVNS. DNA for the CDR3: TGTGCCAGCAGTGAGGACAGGGATATTGAAAAACTGTTTTTT. This sequence encodes CASSEDRDIEKLFF.

J is TRBJ2-7 and V is TRBV29-1; no reliable D call. The CDR3 extends over 11 amino acids. Germline loops: CDR1 SQVTM, CDR2 ANQGSEA. V was pared by 6 bases and J by 0 bases, with 6 bases between. The CDR3 loop reads CSVRSSYEQYF. In DNA form, the CDR3 reads TGCAGCGTGAGGAGCTCCTACGAGCAGTACTTC.

This chain connects TRBV2 to TRBJ2-1, with 9 bases lining up with TRBD1. The CDR3 is 16 residues long. The germline V gene encodes CDR1 SNHLY and CDR2 FYNNEI. V was clipped by 5 bases and J by 0 bases; unmatched bases: 5. The CDR3 is CASSQGQGVSYNEQFF. The CDR3 DNA follows: TGTGCCAGCAGTCAGGGACAGGGCGTCTCCTACAATGAGCAGTTCTTC.

This rearrangement joins TRBV5-1 to TRBJ1-1, with 11 bases matching TRBD1. J gave up 0 bases and V 0 bases, and 10 bases lay outside the gene matches. The CDR3 totals 19 residues. Germline CDR1 reads SGHRS; CDR2 reads YFSETQ. As DNA, the CDR3 is TGCGCCAGCAGCTTGGGGCGGGGACAGGGGGTAGTATTGAACACTGAAGCTTTCTTT. Its protein product is CASSLGRGQGVVLNTEAFF.

V is TRBV28 and J is TRBJ1-6; D is possibly TRBD1 (5 bases). The V end lost 7 bases, the J end lost 7 bases, and 17 bases lay between the germline ends. The CDR3 sequence is 15 residues long. Germline V gene lookup returns CDR1 MDHEN and CDR2 SYDVKM. CDR3 amino acids: CASTRQSLRNSPLHF. CDR3 bases: TGTGCCAGCACAAGACAGTCACTTAGAAATTCACCCCTCCACTTT.

V and J are TRBV29-1 and TRBJ1-2, with D unclear. The germline V and J ends were trimmed by 5 bases and 7 bases, with 11 bases remaining between them. The CDR3 sequence is 11 residues long. Germline CDR1 reads SQVTM; CDR2 reads ANQGSEA. Here the CDR3 reads CSVMLSSGYTF. The CDR3 DNA is TGCAGCGTTATGCTTTCCTCTGGCTACACCTTC. Looking up the rest from reference TRBV29-1 and TRBJ1-2 gives the full variable domain: SAVISQKPSRDICQRGTSLTIQCQVDSQVTMMFWYRQQPGQSLTLIATANQGSEATYESGFVIDKFPISRPNLTFSTLTVSNMSPEDSSIYLCSVMLSSGYTFGSGTRLTVV.

The chain links TRBV5-1 to TRBJ1-2; TRBD1 is a possible D gene (5 bases). The V gene lost 1 base and the J gene lost 7 bases, with 20 bases spanning the gap. The CDR3 extends over 16 amino acids. The germline V gene encodes CDR1 SGHRS and CDR2 YFSETQ. The CDR3 region has the DNA TGCGCCAGCAGCTTGAACCAGGGATTTGGGGGTCTTGGCTACACCTTC. It specifies CASSLNQGFGGLGYTF.